Listed below are T cell receptor beta chains from one sample, sequenced in a study of T-cell memory formation after mild COVID-19. TCRdb re-called the 5' RACE reads with MiXCR, one entry per CDR3 protein. The sample contains roughly 250,000 distinct CDR3 sequences, 16% of which appear only once. The sequenced sample was PBMCs or a T cell subset sorted from them (not recorded which). The receptor set was obtained from a man younger than 30 who had mild COVID-19 (a few samples of this study predate the infection). Cell type and time point are not known. Each CDR3 is given with its conserved first and last residue. Each record gives: D gene, J gene, V gene, clone size, CDR3 protein, CDR3 DNA. D genes are given only for firm matches. Some rows have no size entry. The others give once, few or many, or a class for an expanded clone.

d_call: .
j_call: TRBJ2-3
v_call: TRBV7-2
clone_size: .
cdr3_aa: CASSLGELRHLQYF
cdr3_nt: TGTGCCAGCAGCTTAGGGGAGTTGCGGCACCTGCAGTATTTT

d_call: .
j_call: TRBJ2-5
v_call: TRBV5-1
clone_size: once
cdr3_aa: CASSSGLPQETQYF
cdr3_nt: TGCGCCAGCAGCTCGGGACTGCCACAAGAGACCCAGTACTTC

d_call: .
j_call: TRBJ1-2
v_call: TRBV10-2
clone_size: .
cdr3_aa: CASSGTAYGYTF
cdr3_nt: TGCGCCAGCAGTGGGACAGCCTATGGCTACACCTTC

d_call: .
j_call: TRBJ2-5
v_call: TRBV5-4
clone_size: few
cdr3_aa: CASSGYGGAETQYF
cdr3_nt: TGTGCCAGCAGCGGTTATGGGGGGGCGGAGACCCAGTACTTC

d_call: .
j_call: TRBJ2-1
v_call: TRBV7-3
clone_size: once
cdr3_aa: CASSLSATNGKQFF
cdr3_nt: TGTGCCAGCAGCTTATCGGCGACCAATGGGAAGCAGTTCTTC

d_call: TRBD2
j_call: TRBJ2-1
v_call: TRBV27
clone_size: .
cdr3_aa: CASTSASGGYNEQFF
cdr3_nt: TGTGCCAGCACCTCCGCCAGCGGGGGGTACAATGAGCAGTTCTTC

d_call: TRBD1
j_call: TRBJ1-2
v_call: TRBV7-2
clone_size: .
cdr3_aa: CASSFEGARGYTF
cdr3_nt: TGTGCCAGCAGCTTTGAGGGGGCGCGTGGCTACACCTTC

d_call: TRBD1
j_call: TRBJ1-2
v_call: TRBV4-2
clone_size: .
cdr3_aa: CASSQDEGQGWYGYTF
cdr3_nt: TGTGCCAGCAGCCAAGATGAAGGACAGGGATGGTATGGCTACACCTTC

d_call: .
j_call: TRBJ1-2
v_call: TRBV7-2
clone_size: few
cdr3_aa: CASSSRGNGYTF
cdr3_nt: TGTGCCAGCAGCTCCAGGGGTAATGGCTACACCTTC

d_call: .
j_call: TRBJ1-1
v_call: TRBV5-1
clone_size: few
cdr3_aa: CASSLALTGTKEAFF
cdr3_nt: TGCGCCAGCAGCTTGGCCTTAACGGGCACCAAGGAAGCTTTCTTT

d_call: .
j_call: TRBJ1-6
v_call: TRBV5-4
clone_size: once
cdr3_aa: CASSLNGGSYNSPLHF
cdr3_nt: TGTGCCAGCAGCTTGAACGGGGGCTCCTATAATTCACCCCTCCACTTT

d_call: TRBD2
j_call: TRBJ2-1
v_call: TRBV7-2
clone_size: .
cdr3_aa: CASSLSAGGGVSEQFF
cdr3_nt: TGTGCCAGCAGCTTAAGTGCGGGGGGCGGAGTGTCGGAGCAGTTCTTC

d_call: TRBD1
j_call: TRBJ1-5
v_call: TRBV20-1
clone_size: many
cdr3_aa: CSASDREDQPQHF
cdr3_nt: TGCAGTGCTAGCGACAGGGAGGATCAGCCCCAGCATTTT

d_call: .
j_call: TRBJ2-7
v_call: TRBV10-3
clone_size: few
cdr3_aa: CAISVRSATYEQYF
cdr3_nt: TGTGCCATCAGTGTTAGGTCTGCCACCTACGAGCAGTACTTC

d_call: .
j_call: TRBJ2-5
v_call: TRBV5-1
clone_size: .
cdr3_aa: CASSFRQGEETQYF
cdr3_nt: TGCGCCAGCAGCTTCCGGCAGGGTGAAGAGACCCAGTACTTC

d_call: .
j_call: TRBJ2-2
v_call: TRBV24-1
clone_size: .
cdr3_aa: CATSEGAPSTGELFF
cdr3_nt: TGTGCCACCAGTGAAGGGGCCCCGAGCACCGGGGAGCTGTTTTTT

d_call: .
j_call: TRBJ2-1
v_call: TRBV24-1
clone_size: few
cdr3_aa: CATMGLDNEQFF
cdr3_nt: TGTGCCACCATGGGGTTAGACAATGAGCAGTTCTTC

d_call: .
j_call: TRBJ1-6
v_call: TRBV6-6
clone_size: few
cdr3_aa: CASSSGQIYNSPLHF
cdr3_nt: TGTGCCAGCAGTTCCGGACAGATCTATAATTCACCCCTCCACTTT

d_call: .
j_call: TRBJ2-1
v_call: TRBV12-3/TRBV12-4
clone_size: .
cdr3_aa: CASSQRQYEDNEQFF
cdr3_nt: TGTGCCAGCAGTCAGAGGCAATACGAGGACAATGAGCAGTTCTTC

d_call: .
j_call: TRBJ1-2
v_call: TRBV27
clone_size: .
cdr3_aa: CASSLSGRNNYGYTF
cdr3_nt: TGTGCCAGCAGTTTATCAGGGCGGAATAACTATGGCTACACCTTC

d_call: .
j_call: TRBJ1-3
v_call: TRBV6-2/TRBV6-3
clone_size: .
cdr3_aa: CASSADNIRNTIYF
cdr3_nt: TGTGCCAGCAGTGCCGACAATATCAGGAACACCATATATTTT

d_call: TRBD1
j_call: TRBJ2-5
v_call: TRBV7-9
clone_size: few
cdr3_aa: CASSHKGQLQETQYF
cdr3_nt: TGTGCCAGCAGCCATAAGGGACAGTTGCAAGAGACCCAGTACTTC

d_call: .
j_call: TRBJ2-1
v_call: TRBV7-8
clone_size: few
cdr3_aa: CASSPDREGEQFF
cdr3_nt: TGTGCCAGCAGCCCGGACAGGGAGGGTGAGCAGTTCTTC

d_call: TRBD2
j_call: TRBJ2-3
v_call: TRBV6-5
clone_size: many
cdr3_aa: CASRPSRLAPTQYF
cdr3_nt: TGTGCCAGCAGGCCCTCCCGACTAGCCCCTACGCAGTATTTT

d_call: TRBD1
j_call: TRBJ2-4
v_call: TRBV19
clone_size: .
cdr3_aa: CASSPTGLAKNIQYF
cdr3_nt: TGTGCCAGTAGTCCGACAGGGTTAGCCAAAAACATTCAGTACTTC

d_call: .
j_call: TRBJ1-1
v_call: TRBV18
clone_size: few
cdr3_aa: CASSPRHGTEAFF
cdr3_nt: TGTGCCAGCTCACCGAGACATGGCACTGAAGCTTTCTTT

d_call: .
j_call: TRBJ1-2
v_call: TRBV5-1
clone_size: few
cdr3_aa: CASSQQGDGYTF
cdr3_nt: TGCGCCAGCAGCCAACAGGGAGATGGCTACACCTTC

d_call: TRBD2
j_call: TRBJ2-5
v_call: TRBV2
clone_size: many
cdr3_aa: CASRPTSGEETQYF
cdr3_nt: TGTGCCAGCAGACCGACTAGCGGGGAAGAGACCCAGTACTTC

d_call: .
j_call: TRBJ2-2
v_call: TRBV6-2/TRBV6-3
clone_size: .
cdr3_aa: CATSSGIVTGELFF
cdr3_nt: TGTGCCACCTCGAGTGGAATAGTCACCGGGGAGCTGTTTTTT